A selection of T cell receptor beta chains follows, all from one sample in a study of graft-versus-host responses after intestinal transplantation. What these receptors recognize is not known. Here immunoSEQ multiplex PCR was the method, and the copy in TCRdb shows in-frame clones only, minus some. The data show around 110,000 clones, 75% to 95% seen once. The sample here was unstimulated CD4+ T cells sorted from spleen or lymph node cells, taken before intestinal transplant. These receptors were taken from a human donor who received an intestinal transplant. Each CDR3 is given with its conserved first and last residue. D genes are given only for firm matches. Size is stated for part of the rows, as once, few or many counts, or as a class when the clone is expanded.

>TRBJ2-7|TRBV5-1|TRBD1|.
CASSPDGTGSSYEQYF
TGCGCCAGCAGCCCGGATGGGACAGGGTCATCCTACGAGCAGTACTTC
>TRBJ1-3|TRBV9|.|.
CASSVGGSHSGNTIYF
TGTGCCAGCAGCGTAGGGGGCAGTCACTCTGGAAACACCATATATTTT
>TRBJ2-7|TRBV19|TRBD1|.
CASSIAAGGDSYEQYF
TGTGCCAGTAGTATAGCGGCAGGGGGTGACTCCTACGAGCAGTACTTC
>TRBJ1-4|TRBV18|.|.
CASSPGVPEKLFF
TGTGCCAGCTCACCGGGAGTCCCCGAAAAACTGTTTTTT
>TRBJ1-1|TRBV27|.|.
CASSLVRNTEAFF
TGTGCCAGCAGTTTAGTCCGTAACACTGAAGCTTTCTTT
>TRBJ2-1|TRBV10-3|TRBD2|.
CAISGGGFHEQFF
TGTGCCATCAGTGGGGGAGGGTTCCATGAGCAGTTCTTC
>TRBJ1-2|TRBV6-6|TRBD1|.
CASSPDRAYYGYTF
TGTGCCAGCAGCCCGGACAGGGCGTACTATGGCTACACCTTC
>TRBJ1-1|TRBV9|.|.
CASSVRGGANTEAFF
TGTGCCAGCAGCGTACGTGGGGGGGCGAACACTGAAGCTTTCTTT
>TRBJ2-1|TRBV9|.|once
CASSVAGNEQFF
TGTGCCAGCAGCGTAGCCGGGAATGAGCAGTTCTTC
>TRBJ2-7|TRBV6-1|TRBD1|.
CASSSGQGGQEQYF
TGTGCCAGCAGTTCTGGACAGGGGGGTCAGGAGCAGTACTTC
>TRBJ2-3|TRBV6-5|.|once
CASSRGPGGRDTQYF
TGTGCCAGCAGCCGTGGGCCAGGGGGGAGGGATACGCAGTATTTT
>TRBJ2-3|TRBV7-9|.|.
CASSFISVAKPTSTDTQYF
TGTGCCAGCAGCTTTATTAGCGTAGCCAAGCCGACTAGCACAGATACGCAGTATTTT
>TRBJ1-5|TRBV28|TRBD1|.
CASSLDRGRRGPQHF
TGTGCCAGCAGTTTGGACAGGGGGCGTAGGGGGCCCCAGCATTTT
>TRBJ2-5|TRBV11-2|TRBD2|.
CASSLKASGGLQETQYF
TGTGCCAGCAGCTTAAAAGCTAGCGGGGGATTACAAGAGACCCAGTACTTC
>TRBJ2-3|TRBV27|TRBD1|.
CASSHLQGAGEYF
TGTGCCAGCAGTCATTTACAGGGGGCGGGAGAGTATTTT
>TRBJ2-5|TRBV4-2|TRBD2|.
CASSQRGSGGEETQYF
TGTGCCAGCAGCCAAAGAGGAAGCGGGGGGGAGGAGACCCAGTACTTC
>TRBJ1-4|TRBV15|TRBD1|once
CATSATGAANEKLFF
TGTGCCACCAGCGCGACAGGGGCGGCTAATGAAAAACTGTTTTTT
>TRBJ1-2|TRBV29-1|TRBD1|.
CSVEESLGTGGAEGYTF
TGCAGCGTTGAAGAATCCCTAGGGACAGGGGGAGCGGAAGGCTACACCTTC
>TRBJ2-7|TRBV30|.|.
CAWSGRTPYEQYF
TGTGCCTGGAGTGGGAGGACCCCCTACGAGCAGTACTTC
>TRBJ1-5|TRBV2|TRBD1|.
CASSAGGAGNQPQHF
TGTGCCAGCAGCGCAGGGGGCGCGGGCAATCAGCCCCAGCATTTT
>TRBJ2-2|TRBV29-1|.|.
CSVLQNTGELFF
TGCAGCGTTTTACAGAACACCGGGGAGCTGTTTTTT
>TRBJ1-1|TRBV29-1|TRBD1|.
CSVDRDRATEAFF
TGCAGCGTTGACCGTGACAGGGCCACTGAAGCTTTCTTT
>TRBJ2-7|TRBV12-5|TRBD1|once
CASGSGTGNIWSDEQYF
TGTGCTAGTGGTTCCGGGACAGGGAACATTTGGAGCGACGAGCAGTACTTC
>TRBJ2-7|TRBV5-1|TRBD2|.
CASSPTSGEHYEQYF
TGCGCCAGCAGCCCGACTAGCGGGGAACACTACGAGCAGTACTTC
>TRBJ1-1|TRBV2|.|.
CASTDRMNTEAFF
TGTGCCAGCACAGACAGAATGAACACTGAAGCTTTCTTT
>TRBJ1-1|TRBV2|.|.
CASRAGVTEAFF
TGTGCCAGCAGGGCCGGGGTAACTGAAGCTTTCTTT
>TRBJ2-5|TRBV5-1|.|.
CASSLNYAEFQETQYF
TGCGCCAGCAGCTTGAACTACGCGGAGTTCCAAGAGACCCAGTACTTC
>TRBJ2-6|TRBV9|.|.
CASSVAGISAGVNVLTF
TGTGCCAGCAGCGTTGCAGGGATATCGGCAGGGGTCAACGTCCTGACTTTC